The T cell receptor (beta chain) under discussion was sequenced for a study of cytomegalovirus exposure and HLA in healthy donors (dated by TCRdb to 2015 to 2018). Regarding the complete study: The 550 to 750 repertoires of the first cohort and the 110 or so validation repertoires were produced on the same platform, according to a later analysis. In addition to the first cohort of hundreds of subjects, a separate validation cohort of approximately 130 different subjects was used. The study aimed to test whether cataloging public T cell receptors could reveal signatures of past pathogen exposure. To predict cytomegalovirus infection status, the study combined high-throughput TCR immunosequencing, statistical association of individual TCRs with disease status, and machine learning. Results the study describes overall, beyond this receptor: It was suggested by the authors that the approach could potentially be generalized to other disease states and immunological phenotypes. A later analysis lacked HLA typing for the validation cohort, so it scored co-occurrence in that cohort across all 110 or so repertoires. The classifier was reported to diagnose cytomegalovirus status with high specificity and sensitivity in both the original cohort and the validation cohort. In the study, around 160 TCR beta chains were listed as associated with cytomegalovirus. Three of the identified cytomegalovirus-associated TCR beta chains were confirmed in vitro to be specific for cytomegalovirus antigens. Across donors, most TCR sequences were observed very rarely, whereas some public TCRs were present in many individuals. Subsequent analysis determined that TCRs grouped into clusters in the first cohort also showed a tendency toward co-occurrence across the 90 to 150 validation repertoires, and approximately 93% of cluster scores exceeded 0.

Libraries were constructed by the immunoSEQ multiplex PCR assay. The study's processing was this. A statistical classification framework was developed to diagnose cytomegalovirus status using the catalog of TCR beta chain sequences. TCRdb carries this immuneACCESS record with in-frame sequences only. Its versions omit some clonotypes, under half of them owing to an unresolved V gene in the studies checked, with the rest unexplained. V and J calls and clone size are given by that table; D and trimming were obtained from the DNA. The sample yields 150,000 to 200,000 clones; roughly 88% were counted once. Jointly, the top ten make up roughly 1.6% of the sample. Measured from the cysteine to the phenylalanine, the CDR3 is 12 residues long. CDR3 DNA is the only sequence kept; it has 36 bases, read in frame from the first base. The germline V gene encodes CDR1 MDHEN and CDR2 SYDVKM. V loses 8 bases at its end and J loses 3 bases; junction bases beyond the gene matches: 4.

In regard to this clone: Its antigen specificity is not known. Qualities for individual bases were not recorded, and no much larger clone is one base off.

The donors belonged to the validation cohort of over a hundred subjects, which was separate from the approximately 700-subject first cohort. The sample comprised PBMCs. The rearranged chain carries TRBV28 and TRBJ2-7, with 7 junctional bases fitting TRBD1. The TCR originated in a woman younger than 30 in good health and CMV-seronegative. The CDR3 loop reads CASGTDLYEQYF. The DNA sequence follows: TGTGCCAGCGGGACAGATCTCTACGAGCAGTACTTC.